The 18 T cell receptor beta chains reported below all come from one sample, sequenced in a study of post-analysis software for immune sequencing data. General study points: TRBV5-6, TRBV5-1 and TRBV20-1 belonged to a set of roughly 5 TRBV segments that were more frequent in patients than controls.

Each TCR beta cDNA library carried unique molecular identifiers. From the PCR reads, TCRdb called clonotypes with MiXCR, one entry per CDR3 protein. The repertoire holds under 650,000 distinct CDR3 sequences, about 44% seen once, with more than 1.5% in the top ten. Their target antigens are unknown. Specimen: blood. The origin of the receptors is a girl aged 5-17 years with multiple sclerosis.

This sequence joins TRBV12-3 or TRBV12-4 and TRBJ1-2, with 7 bases matching TRBD1. With V trimmed by 1 base and J by 6 bases, 14 bases remained unmatched. This CDR3 is 17 amino acids long. The CDR3 nucleotides are TGTGCCAGCAGTTTAGGTCCCGATGAGGGGGCAGCGGATGGCTACACCTTC. It specifies CASSLGPDEGAADGYTF.

Written as DNA, the CDR3 is TGTGCCAGCAGCTCAATACTCAGACAGGGAAGCATTCCAGAAGCTTTCTTT. Its protein is CASSSILRQGSIPEAFF. J is TRBJ1-1 and V is TRBV5-6; 7 bases agree with TRBD1. The CDR3 is 17 amino acids. Germline-derived CDR1 and CDR2 are SGHDT and YYEEEE. Unmatched junction bases numbered 19, after V lost 3 bases and J lost 8 bases.

Comments on this clonotype: The junction differs from germline at one of its ends, possibly a read error. The rearrangement links TRBV12-3 or TRBV12-4 to TRBJ2-3, with D perhaps being TRBD1 or TRBD2 (5 bases each). This CDR3 comprises 15 residues. The CDR3 bases are TGTGCCAGCAGCCCGGGACGGGTGAAGACAGATGCGCAGTATTTT. It codes for CASSPGRVKTDAQYF.

CDR3 protein: CASSYRRQETQYF. In nucleotides, the CDR3 is TGTGCCAGCAGTTACAGGCGTCAAGAGACCCAGTACTTC. This chain joins TRBV6-5 and TRBJ2-5; D not resolved. CDR3 length: 13 amino acids. V lost 2 bases to trimming and J lost 2 bases, with 6 bases between them. Germline values: CDR1 MNHEY, CDR2 SVGAGI.

This clonotype occurred a few times. The rearrangement joins TRBV4-2 to TRBJ2-1, with D maybe TRBD2 (6 bases). The length of the CDR3 is 14 residues. Germline CDR1 reads LGHNA; CDR2 reads YNFKEQ. V lost 1 base and J lost 6, with 10 bases in between. CDR3 DNA sequence: TGTGCCAGCAGCCAAGCGGGAGCGGTCAATGAGCAGTTCTTC. Protein: CASSQAGAVNEQFF.

The V and J genes are TRBV11-1 and TRBJ1-1; weak D call: TRBD1 (6 bases). The CDR3 covers 14 residues. The germline gives CDR1 SGHAT, CDR2 FQDESV (reference sequence). Between the trimmed V and J ends, which lost 10 bases and 2 bases, there was a span of 17 bases. Here the CDR3 DNA reads TGTGCCAAAGAGATCAGGGGAGAAAACACTGAAGCTTTCTTT. Translation gives CAKEIRGENTEAFF.

There are a few counts of this clonotype. The chain joins TRBV4-2 to TRBJ2-3, with TRBD2 matching 13 bases. Germline V gene sequence: CDR1 LGHNA, CDR2 YNFKEQ. Trimming took 0 bases from V and 5 from J; bases not matched to a gene: 2. CDR3 length: 16 residues. The CDR3 nucleotides are TGTGCCAGCAGCCAAGATACTAGCGGGAGGGGAGATACGCAGTATTTT. Its translation is CASSQDTSGRGDTQYF.

In this sample, this clonotype turned up a few times. V gene TRBV6-6 combines with J gene TRBJ2-1; TRBD1 aligns across 8 bases. This CDR3 is built from 16 residues. Germline trimming cut 6 bases from V and 3 bases from J; bases unmatched to any gene: 10. CDR1 MNHNY and CDR2 SVGAGI come from the germline V gene (reference sequence). CDR3: CASRSPGTGNYNEQFF. In DNA, the CDR3 is TGTGCCAGCAGAAGCCCAGGGACAGGTAACTACAATGAGCAGTTCTTC.

The chain links TRBV6-6 to TRBJ2-1, with 9 bases lining up with TRBD1. The CDR3 length is 16 residues. Germline trimming cut 8 bases from V and 6 bases from J; bases unmatched to any gene: 14. Germline V gene lookup returns CDR1 MNHNY and CDR2 SVGAGI (reference sequence). The CDR3 DNA reads as TGTGCCAGCTTAGATCGACAGGGGGTTGGTATCAATGAGCAGTTCTTC. Translated, it gives CASLDRQGVGINEQFF.

The rearrangement links TRBV7-8 to TRBJ1-1, with D maybe TRBD1 (5 bases). V lost 5 bases, J lost 1 base, and 17 bases lay in between. Looked up from germline, CDR1 is SGHVS and CDR2 is FQNEAQ. The CDR3 is made up of 16 amino acids. The CDR3 region has the DNA TGTGCCAGCAGCCCCCGGGCAGGGATGGGGAACACTGAAGCTTTCTTT. This encodes CASSPRAGMGNTEAFF.

As to this clonotype: A junction end diverges from the germline sequence, so it may reflect a read error. V usage is TRBV4-1 and J usage is TRBJ1-2, with 12 bases lining up with TRBD1. The CDR3 length is 16 residues. Germline loops: CDR1 MGHRA, CDR2 YSYEKL. CDR3 sequence reads: CASSQGQGAKPYGYTF. The CDR3 nucleotides are TGTGCCAGCAGCCAGGGACAGGGGGCCAAGCCCTATGGCTACACCTTC.

This clonotype has only a few counts. This sequence joins TRBV30 and TRBJ2-1; D gene unclear. Trimming took 7 bases from V and 0 from J, leaving 16 bases between them. The CDR3 runs to 15 residues. Germline values: CDR1 GTSNPN, CDR2 SVGIG (reference sequence). CDR3 coding DNA: TGTGCCTTCAACGCCCGCACGAGCTCCTACAATGAGCAGTTCTTC. This encodes CAFNARTSSYNEQFF.

The V call is TRBV29-1, the J call TRBJ1-2; D is unclear. The germline gives CDR1 SQVTM, CDR2 ANQGSEA. V gave up 6 bases and J gave up 6 bases, with 14 bases separating them. This CDR3 region has 12 residues. The CDR3 loop is CSVAVLVDGYTF. As DNA, the CDR3 is TGCAGCGTAGCTGTACTCGTAGATGGCTACACCTTC.

This CDR3 is CASSQGQTEQFF. In DNA form, the CDR3 reads TGCGCCAGCAGCCAGGGACAGACTGAGCAGTTCTTC. The V call is TRBV5-1, the J call TRBJ2-1; TRBD1 agrees at 7 bases. Germline CDR1 is SGHRS and CDR2 is YFSETQ. CDR3 length: 12 amino acids. The V segment lost 4 bases and the J segment 9 bases; nucleotides outside the gene matches: 4.

J is TRBJ1-4 and V is TRBV20-1; TRBD1 is a possible D gene (5 bases). Germline V CDR1 and CDR2: DFQATT, SNEGSKA (reference sequence). V was trimmed by 3 bases and J by 5 bases, leaving 16 bases between them. The CDR3 runs to 15 residues. Here the CDR3 DNA reads TGCAGTGCTAGGGCGCAGGGTGGGGGAAATGAAAAACTGTTTTTT. It encodes CSARAQGGGNEKLFF.

The chain is built from TRBV12-3 or TRBV12-4 and TRBJ1-5, with D possibly being TRBD1 (5 bases). V was shortened by 3 bases and J by 0 bases, with 9 bases between the two germline ends. This CDR3 contains 15 residues. This chain's CDR3 is CASSFGAASNQPQHF. The CDR3 DNA reads TGTGCCAGCAGTTTTGGGGCAGCTAGCAATCAGCCCCAGCATTTT.

The chain recombines TRBV7-2 with TRBJ1-1, with D uncertain. Germline CDR1 reads SGHTA; CDR2 reads FQGNSA. Trimming cost V 0 bases and J 3 bases, with 2 bases left between them. This CDR3 is built from 12 residues. This CDR3 reads CASSLAHTEAFF. As DNA, the CDR3 is TGTGCCAGCAGCTTAGCACACACTGAAGCTTTCTTT.

The rearrangement uses TRBV12-3 or TRBV12-4 and TRBJ2-3; either TRBD1 or TRBD2 may supply D (5 bases each). The V gene lost 4 bases and the J gene lost 4 bases, with 18 bases spanning the gap. The length of the CDR3 is 16 residues. CDR3 residues: CASSSLLGERADTQYF. The CDR3 coding sequence is TGTGCCAGCAGTTCGCTTCTAGGGGAGAGAGCAGATACGCAGTATTTT.